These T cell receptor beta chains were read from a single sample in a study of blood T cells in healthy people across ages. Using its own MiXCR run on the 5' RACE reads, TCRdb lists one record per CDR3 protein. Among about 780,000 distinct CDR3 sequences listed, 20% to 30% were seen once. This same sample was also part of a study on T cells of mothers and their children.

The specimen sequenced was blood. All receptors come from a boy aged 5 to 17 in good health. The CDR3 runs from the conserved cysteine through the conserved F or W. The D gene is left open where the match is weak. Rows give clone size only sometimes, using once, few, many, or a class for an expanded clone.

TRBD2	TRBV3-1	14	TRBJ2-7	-	TGTGCCAGCAGCCCAAGCGGGGCCACCTACGAGCAGTACTTC	CASSPSGATYEQYF
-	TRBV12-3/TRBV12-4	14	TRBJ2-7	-	TGTGCCAGCAGTTCGAGGGTGGCCGCCTACGAGCAGTACTTC	CASSSRVAAYEQYF
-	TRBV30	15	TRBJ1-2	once	TGTGCCTGGAAGGGTTTGCAGGAGGACGGAGGAGGCTACACCTTC	CAWKGLQEDGGGYTF
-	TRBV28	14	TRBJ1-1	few	TGTGCCAGCAGCCAGGCCGGGGTGTGGACTGAAGCTTTCTTT	CASSQAGVWTEAFF
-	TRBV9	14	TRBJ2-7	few	TGTGCCAGCAGCGTAGGCGACCACCTGTACGAGCAGTACTTC	CASSVGDHLYEQYF
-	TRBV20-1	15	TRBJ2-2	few	TGCAGTGCTAGAGATCGTCTAGCCGATACCGGGGAGCTGTTTTTT	CSARDRLADTGELFF
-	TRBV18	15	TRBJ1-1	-	TGTGCCAGCTCACCCGGGAGGCCTTGGGCTCCTGAAGCTTTCTTT	CASSPGRPWAPEAFF
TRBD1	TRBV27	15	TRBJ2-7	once	TGTGCCAGCAGTGAGATCGGGACAGCCACCTACGAGCAGTACTTC	CASSEIGTATYEQYF
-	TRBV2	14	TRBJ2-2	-	TGTGCCAGCAGTGGGAGAGCTTCCACCGGGGAGCTGTTTTTT	CASSGRASTGELFF
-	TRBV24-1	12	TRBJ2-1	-	TGTGCCACCAGTGATGTTGGGAATGAGCAGTTCTTC	CATSDVGNEQFF
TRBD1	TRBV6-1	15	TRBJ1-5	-	TGTGCCAGCAGCCTTGACAGGGGGATTCAACAGCCCCAGCATTTT	CASSLDRGIQQPQHF
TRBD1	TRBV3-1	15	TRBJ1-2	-	TGTGCCAGCAGAGGGACAGGGGGCTATAACTATGGCTACACCTTC	CASRGTGGYNYGYTF
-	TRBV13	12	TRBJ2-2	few	TGTGCCAGCAGCTTAGGCCCATCGGAGCTGTTTTTT	CASSLGPSELFF
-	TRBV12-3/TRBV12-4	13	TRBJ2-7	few	TGTGCCAGCAGCCCGGAACGGCCTTACGAGCAGTACTTC	CASSPERPYEQYF
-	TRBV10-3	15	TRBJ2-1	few	TGTGCCATCAGTGAGGTTCGGGGCTCCTACAATGAGCAGTTCTTC	CAISEVRGSYNEQFF
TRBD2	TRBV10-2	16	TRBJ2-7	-	TGCGCCAGCAGTGACCCCGGGGGGGTGAGCGTCTACGAGCAGTACTTC	CASSDPGGVSVYEQYF
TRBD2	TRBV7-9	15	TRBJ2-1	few	TGTGCCAGCAGGGCGACTAGCGGGGTGATCAATGAGCAGTTCTTC	CASRATSGVINEQFF